This entry lists 7 T cell receptor beta chains sequenced from one sample in a study of CD8 T cells in Susac syndrome. Random hexamers were used to reverse transcribe an amount of roughly 0.5 to 1 ug RNA. TCRdb passed the immunoSEQ multiplex PCR reads through MiXCR, listing each CDR3 protein once. The table lists hundreds of thousands of distinct CDR3 sequences, 70% to 90% of them singletons. Sequenced material: CD8+ T cells from PBMCs. The receptors originated from a human donor with multiple sclerosis.

This clonotype appeared once. This sequence joins TRBV11-3 and TRBJ2-3; 8 nucleotides align to TRBD2. Per the germline V gene, CDR1 is SGHNT and CDR2 is YENEEA. The CDR3 consists of 16 residues. After removal of 5 bases from V and 3 bases from J, the junction contained 10 bases not matched to a gene. This CDR3 reads CASSPLAASETDTQYF. The DNA for the CDR3 is TGTGCCAGCAGCCCACTAGCGGCCTCGGAAACAGATACGCAGTATTTT.

This chain joins TRBV2 and TRBJ2-5; D might be TRBD1 (5 bases). Germline V gene sequence: CDR1 SNHLY, CDR2 FYNNEI. The CDR3 spans 14 residues. The V end was cut by 8 bases, the J end by 2 bases, with 15 bases between. The CDR3 nucleotides read TGTGCCAGCGTCGGTGCCAGGGTACAAGAGACCCAGTACTTC. Translating it yields CASVGARVQETQYF.

The V and J genes are TRBV11-2 and TRBJ1-2; D gene ambiguous. CDR3 size: 15 residues. V lost 2 bases and J 4 bases, leaving 14 bases between the germline ends. The germline V gene has CDR1 SGHAT and CDR2 FQNNGV. The chain's CDR3 is CASSLNPGLGYGYTF. CDR3 in DNA: TGTGCCAGCAGCTTAAATCCAGGTCTAGGCTATGGCTACACCTTC.

The rearrangement links TRBV27 to TRBJ1-2; 7 bases match TRBD1. Germline V gene data show CDR1 as MNHEY and CDR2 as SMNVEV (reference sequence). This CDR3 is 15 amino acids long. V gave up 0 bases and J gave up 8 bases; unmatched junction bases: 9. The CDR3 sequence is CASSLSALGGVGYTF. CDR3 DNA sequence: TGTGCCAGCAGTTTATCGGCTTTAGGGGGCGTAGGCTACACCTTC.

The chain carries TRBV30 and TRBJ1-5; D ambiguous. V lost 0 bases and J 6 bases, leaving 9 bases between the germline ends. CDR1 and CDR2 (germline): GTSNPN, SVGIG (reference sequence). This CDR3 contains 13 residues. In DNA, the CDR3 is TGTGCCTGGAGTGTAGAGGGCGGTCAGCCCCAGCATTTT. Amino acids: CAWSVEGGQPQHF.

J is TRBJ2-3 and V is TRBV5-1; possible D gene TRBD2, 5 bases. V was clipped by 0 bases and J by 4 bases, with 18 bases between them. There are 17 residues in the CDR3. From germline, CDR1 is SGHRS and CDR2 YFSETQ. As DNA, the CDR3 is TGCGCCAGCAGCTTGGGAAGGGAGCGCCGGATCTCAGATACGCAGTATTTT. It encodes CASSLGRERRISDTQYF. The complete variable domain, with remaining parts taken from reference TRBV5-1 and TRBJ2-3, reads KAGVTQTPRYLIKTRGQQVTLSCSPISGHRSVSWYQQTPGQGLQFLFEYFSETQRNKGNFPGRFSGRQFSNSRSEMNVSTLELGDSALYLCASSLGRERRISDTQYFGPGTRLTVL.

This clonotype has just a few counts. The chain combines TRBV11-3 with TRBJ2-7; D perhaps matches TRBD1 (5 bases). CDR3 size: 12 residues. The ends were cut back, 6 bases at V and 5 bases at J, with 11 bases in the middle. Germline assignment: CDR1 SGHNT and CDR2 YENEEA. CDR3 nucleotides: TGTGCCAGCAGGGATACAGGAGACGAGCAGTACTTC. Translating it yields CASRDTGDEQYF.